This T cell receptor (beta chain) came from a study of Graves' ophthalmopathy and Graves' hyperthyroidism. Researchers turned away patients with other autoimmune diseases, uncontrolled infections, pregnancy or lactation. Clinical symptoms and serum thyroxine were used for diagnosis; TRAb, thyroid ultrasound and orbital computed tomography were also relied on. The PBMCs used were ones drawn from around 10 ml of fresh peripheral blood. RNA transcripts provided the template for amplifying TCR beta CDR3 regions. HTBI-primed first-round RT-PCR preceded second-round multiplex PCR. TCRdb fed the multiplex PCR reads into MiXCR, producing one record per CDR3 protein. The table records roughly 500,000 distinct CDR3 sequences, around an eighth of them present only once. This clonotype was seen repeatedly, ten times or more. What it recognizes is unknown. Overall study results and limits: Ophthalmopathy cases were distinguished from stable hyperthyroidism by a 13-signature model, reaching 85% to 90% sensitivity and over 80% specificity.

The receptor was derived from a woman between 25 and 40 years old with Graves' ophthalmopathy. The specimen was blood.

Here the CDR3 reads CASASGTTQETQYF. DNA of the CDR3: TGTGCCAGCGCCTCAGGGACAACCCAAGAGACCCAGTACTTC. This chain connects TRBV6-4 to TRBJ2-5; possibly TRBD1 for D (6 bases). Germline loops: CDR1 MRHNA, CDR2 SNTAGT. Trimming cost V 8 bases and J 1 base, with 14 bases left between them. This CDR3 contains 14 residues.